The 4 T cell receptor beta chains presented below share a single source sample, sequenced in a study of blood T cell repertoires in COVID-19. Sequenced by immunoSEQ multiplex PCR; TCRdb stores in-frame clones only, minus some. The table records about 300,000 clones, roughly nine tenths of them present only once. Input material: PBMCs or T cells enriched from blood (not recorded which). Receptors were obtained from a woman between 50 and 59 years old who had been exposed to COVID-19.

The gene calls are TRBV11-2 and TRBJ1-2, with unresolved D. CDR3 length: 13 amino acids. Trimming left V 5 bases short and J 2 bases short, with 9 bases between. CDR1 is SGHAT and CDR2 is FQNNGV in the germline V gene. CDR3: CASSLRGNYGYTF. The DNA for the CDR3 is TGTGCCAGCAGCCTAAGAGGGAACTATGGCTACACCTTC.

This rearrangement joins TRBV27 to TRBJ1-3; D gene ambiguous. The CDR3 consists of 14 residues. The V and J ends lost 5 bases and 0 bases respectively, with 8 bases between them. Germline assignment: CDR1 MNHEY and CDR2 SMNVEV (reference sequence). The CDR3 sequence: CASSPQASGNTIYF. CDR3 sequence (DNA): TGTGCCAGCAGTCCCCAGGCCTCTGGAAACACCATATATTTT.

The V gene is TRBV5-1, the J gene TRBJ1-2; weak D call: TRBD1 (6 bases). Germline lookup yields CDR1 SGHRS and CDR2 YFSETQ. CDR3 size: 14 residues. Trimming left V 0 bases short and J 8 bases short, with 14 bases between. The CDR3 nucleotides read TGCGCCAGCAGCTTGGAGACAGGACACCGGGGCTACACCTTC. This sequence encodes CASSLETGHRGYTF. Supplemented by reference TRBV5-1 and TRBJ1-2, the full variable domain reads KAGVTQTPRYLIKTRGQQVTLSCSPISGHRSVSWYQQTPGQGLQFLFEYFSETQRNKGNFPGRFSGRQFSNSRSEMNVSTLELGDSALYLCASSLETGHRGYTFGSGTRLTVV.

In its sample, this clone was seen once. The V call is TRBV30, the J call TRBJ1-6, with D uncertain. Trimming cost V 2 bases and J 0 bases, with 8 bases left between them. Per the germline V gene, CDR1 is GTSNPN and CDR2 is SVGIG (reference sequence). CDR3 size: 15 residues. CDR3 bases: TGTGCCTGGAGTTCCCTAAACTCCTATAATTCACCCCTCCACTTT. Its translation: CAWSSLNSYNSPLHF.